A single sample is the source of the 21 T cell receptor beta chains below, sequenced in a study of blood T cells in healthy people across ages. A sample-barcoded 5' primer and a J-beta primer mix were used in a second PCR of roughly 6 to 11 cycles. TCRdb reprocessed the 5' RACE reads via MiXCR and lists one record per CDR3 protein. The table lists 450,000 to 600,000 distinct CDR3 sequences, about 28% of them singletons. In addition, the sample was reused for a study of T cells of mothers and their children.

The sequenced sample consisted of blood. These receptors came from a boy younger than 10 in good health.

This clonotype was counted only a few times. V and J are TRBV27 and TRBJ1-6; D might be TRBD1 (5 bases). This CDR3 has 15 residues. From germline, CDR1 is MNHEY and CDR2 SMNVEV (reference sequence). The V gene lost 5 bases and the J gene lost 7 bases, with 15 bases spanning the gap. The CDR3 loop reads CASSLGARQNSPLHF. CDR3 nucleotide sequence: TGTGCCAGCAGTCTAGGGGCCCGACAGAATTCACCCCTCCACTTT.

This clonotype occurred a few times. This chain connects TRBV12-3 or TRBV12-4 to TRBJ2-7; D ambiguous. Trimming cost V 2 bases and J 6 bases, with 14 bases left between them. CDR3 length equals 14 residues. CDR3 in amino acids: CASSLMKFLGEQYF. The CDR3 bases are TGTGCCAGCAGTTTAATGAAATTTTTGGGCGAGCAGTACTTC.

This clonotype has only a few counts. The V and J genes are TRBV2 and TRBJ2-2; TRBD2 aligns across 12 bases. Germline V gene lookup returns CDR1 SNHLY and CDR2 FYNNEI. The CDR3 covers 16 residues. Germline trimming cut 6 bases from V and 5 bases from J; bases unmatched to any gene: 7. The CDR3 DNA reads as TGTGCCAGCAGGGACCGGACTAGCGGGATGACCGGGGAGCTGTTTTTT. It yields the protein CASRDRTSGMTGELFF.

The chain links TRBV10-3 to TRBJ2-1; a weak D match, TRBD1 (6 bases). From germline, CDR1 is ENHRY and CDR2 SYGVKD. The ends were cut back, 6 bases at V and 4 bases at J, with 10 bases in the middle. The CDR3 runs 13 residues. The CDR3: CAIRGADYNEQFF. CDR3 in DNA: TGTGCCATCAGGGGGGCCGATTACAATGAGCAGTTCTTC.

This clonotype was observed at least ten times. The V gene is TRBV12-5, the J gene TRBJ2-4; D gene unclear. This CDR3 spans 14 amino acids. V shed 3 bases and J shed 0 bases, with 6 bases lying between them. CDR1 is LGHNT, CDR2 FRNRAP, per germline. The CDR3 region has the DNA TGTGCTAGTGGTTTCTCGGTAGCCAAAAACATTCAGTACTTC. This encodes CASGFSVAKNIQYF. The entire variable domain, with the rest obtained from reference TRBV12-5 and TRBJ2-4, is as follows: DARVTQTPRHKVTEMGQEVTMRCQPILGHNTVFWYRQTMMQGLELLAYFRNRAPLDDSGMPKDRFSAEMPDATLATLKIQPSEPRDSAVYFCASGFSVAKNIQYFGAGTRLSVL.

The chain couples TRBV12-3 or TRBV12-4 to TRBJ1-1; weak D call: TRBD1 (6 bases). This CDR3 contains 15 residues. Trimming took off 3 bases at V and 0 bases at J, with 11 bases between the two ends. The CDR3 DNA reads TGTGCCAGCAGTTTTGGGGGCCAGGTGAACACTGAAGCTTTCTTT. Amino acid sequence: CASSFGGQVNTEAFF.

J is TRBJ2-1 and V is TRBV3-1; TRBD1 is a possible D gene (5 bases). Germline V CDR1 and CDR2: LGHDT, YNNKEL (reference sequence). V lost 1 base and J 5 bases, leaving 9 bases between the germline ends. This CDR3 region has 14 residues. Here the CDR3 DNA reads TGTGCCAGCAGCCAAGGCAGGGTAGACAATGAGCAGTTCTTC. It codes for CASSQGRVDNEQFF.

This clonotype has a handful of counts. This chain connects TRBV12-3 or TRBV12-4 to TRBJ1-3; 7 bases match TRBD1. Unmatched junction bases numbered 18, after V lost 6 bases and J lost 4 bases. This CDR3 contains 18 residues. The CDR3 loop reads CASSLGTVGYFSGNTIYF. Written as DNA, the CDR3 is TGTGCCAGCAGCCTAGGGACAGTAGGTTATTTTTCCGGAAACACCATATATTTT.

This clonotype was counted at least ten times. This rearrangement joins TRBV7-3 to TRBJ1-4, with D perhaps TRBD1 (5 bases). The germline V gene encodes CDR1 SGHTA and CDR2 FQGTGA. The CDR3 totals 15 residues. The ends were cut back, 1 base at V and 5 bases at J, with 11 bases in the middle. The DNA for the CDR3 is TGTGCCAGCAGCTTAAACCCCGGGGGGAATGAAAAACTGTTTTTT. Its translation is CASSLNPGGNEKLFF. Looking up the rest from reference TRBV7-3 and TRBJ1-4 gives the full variable domain: GAGVSQTPSNKVTEKGKYVELRCDPISGHTALYWYRQSLGQGPEFLIYFQGTGAADDSGLPNDRFFAVRPEGSVSTLKIQRTERGDSAVYLCASSLNPGGNEKLFFGSGTQLSVL.

This clonotype was counted many times. The gene calls are TRBV6-6 and TRBJ2-5; weak D call: TRBD2 (5 bases). The CDR3 runs 13 residues. The V end was cut by 7 bases, the J end by 4 bases, with 13 bases between. CDR1 is MNHNY and CDR2 is SVGAGI in the germline V gene (reference sequence). The CDR3 sequence: CASTALGGETQYF. CDR3 sequence (DNA): TGTGCCAGCACCGCCTTAGGAGGAGAGACCCAGTACTTC.

V and J are TRBV20-1 and TRBJ1-3; D uncertain. The germline V gene encodes CDR1 DFQATT and CDR2 SNEGSKA (reference sequence). With 5 bases removed from V and 2 bases from J, the gap between germline ends came to 10 bases. The CDR3 has 13 amino acids. CDR3 protein: CSALGPPGNTIYF. The DNA for the CDR3 is TGCAGTGCTCTGGGCCCACCTGGAAACACCATATATTTT.

The table lists this clonotype with a few counts. The chain has TRBV11-2 and TRBJ2-5; TRBD2 aligns across 8 bases. Germline loops: CDR1 SGHAT, CDR2 FQNNGV. CDR3 length: 15 residues. Trimming took 3 bases from V and 2 from J; bases not matched to a gene: 5. The CDR3 DNA is TGTGCCAGCAGCTTCAACCGGGGGGGTCAAGAGACCCAGTACTTC. Its protein product is CASSFNRGGQETQYF.

This clonotype was found a few times. The rearrangement links TRBV27 to TRBJ2-7; 7 nucleotides line up with TRBD2. The CDR3 sequence is 15 residues long. Trimming cost V 5 bases and J 3 bases; bases outside gene matches: 10. Germline CDR1 and CDR2: MNHEY and SMNVEV (reference sequence). CDR3: CASSPAGLSLYEQYF. In nucleotides, the CDR3 is TGTGCCAGCAGTCCAGCGGGGTTAAGTCTCTACGAGCAGTACTTC.

The V call is TRBV21-1, the J call TRBJ2-7. TRBV21-1 corresponds to a pseudogene. The CDR3 is made up of 10 amino acids. This CDR3 reads CASSKAEEYF. CDR3 in DNA: TGTGCCAGCAGCAAAGCAGAGGAGTACTTC.

This clonotype showed up just a few times. The rearrangement uses TRBV27 and TRBJ2-3, with no clear D. Trimming took off 5 bases at V and 3 bases at J, with 6 bases between the two ends. The CDR3 runs 12 residues. The germline V gene encodes CDR1 MNHEY and CDR2 SMNVEV (reference sequence). The CDR3 DNA follows: TGTGCCAGCAGTAAGTCAACAGATACGCAGTATTTT. It translates to CASSKSTDTQYF.

The table lists this clonotype with a few counts. A read error may produce the germline difference seen at one junction end. This rearrangement joins TRBV6-1 to TRBJ2-1, with 12 bases fitting TRBD2. The CDR3 has 15 amino acids. Germline CDR1 MNHNS, CDR2 SASEGT. CDR3 protein: CASSGGTSGYNDQFF. DNA for the CDR3: TGTGCCAGCAGTGGAGGGACTAGCGGGTACAATGATCAGTTCTTC.

This clonotype is a singleton in its sample. The V call is TRBV20-1, the J call TRBJ1-4, with D unclear. CDR1 DFQATT and CDR2 SNEGSKA come from the germline V gene (reference sequence). The CDR3 has 12 residues. Trimming left V 6 bases short and J 3 bases short, with 8 bases between. DNA of the CDR3: TGCAGTGCGAAGGCGTCTAATGAAAAACTGTTTTTT. It is translated as CSAKASNEKLFF.

This clonotype showed up just a few times. The chain is built from TRBV27 and TRBJ2-1; D perhaps matches TRBD2 (6 bases). Trimming removed 2 bases from V and 6 bases from J, with 11 bases in between. The CDR3 contains 14 residues. Germline V gives CDR1 MNHEY, CDR2 SMNVEV (reference sequence). CDR3 coding DNA: TGTGCCAGCAGTTTAGGCTATAGCGGCAATGAGCAGTTCTTC. Protein product: CASSLGYSGNEQFF.

The CDR3, as DNA: TGTGCCAGCAGCTTAACGGCCGGAGGGACCTATGGCTACACCTTC. Its protein is CASSLTAGGTYGYTF. This sequence joins TRBV7-3 and TRBJ1-2; D possibly corresponds to TRBD1 (5 bases). V lost 0 bases, J lost 4 bases, and 12 bases lay in between. CDR1 is SGHTA, CDR2 FQGTGA, per germline. The CDR3 consists of 15 residues.

The J gene is TRBJ1-2, the V gene TRBV29-1; D is uncertain. The ends were cut back, 3 bases at V and 2 bases at J, with 13 bases in the middle. Looked up from germline, CDR1 is SQVTM and CDR2 is ANQGSEA. This CDR3 spans 14 amino acids. The CDR3: CSVELGDSNYGYTF. CDR3 bases: TGCAGCGTTGAGTTGGGAGATTCGAACTATGGCTACACCTTC.

This sequence joins TRBV6-2 or TRBV6-3 and TRBJ2-7, with D maybe TRBD2 (5 bases). The CDR3 spans 12 residues. With 8 bases removed from V and 7 bases from J, the gap between germline ends came to 15 bases. Germline loops: CDR1 MNHEY, CDR2 SVGEGT. CDR3 sequence reads: CASREGTGEQYF. CDR3 in DNA: TGTGCCAGCCGCGAGGGAACGGGTGAGCAGTACTTC.